These 2 T cell receptor beta chains were all obtained from the same sample, sequenced in a study of blood T cell repertoires in COVID-19. Profiled with immunoSEQ multiplex PCR; TCRdb holds only in-frame clones, not every one. The table has over 150,000 clones, around 80% seen once. The sample consisted of peripheral blood. The receptors were sampled from a man aged 55 to 70 with acute or convalescent COVID-19.

V gene TRBV19 combines with J gene TRBJ1-1; 7 nucleotides align to TRBD1. Trimming took 10 bases from V and 6 from J; bases not matched to a gene: 11. The CDR3 is made up of 13 amino acids. The V gene's germline CDR1 is LNHDA and CDR2 SQIVND (reference sequence). The CDR3 loop is CATGQATGPEAFF. For the CDR3, the DNA is TGTGCCACAGGACAGGCCACCGGCCCTGAAGCTTTCTTT.

This clone was observed a single time. The CDR3 sequence: CASSQGDREERGYTF. The CDR3 nucleotides are TGTGCCAGCAGCCAAGGGGACAGGGAGGAGCGTGGCTACACCTTC. The chain has TRBV3-1 (or the pseudogene TRBV3-2) and TRBJ1-2; the match to TRBD1 covers 9 bases. CDR1 and CDR2 from the germline V gene are LGHDT and YNNKEL (reference sequence). This CDR3 comprises 15 residues. The J segment lost 7 bases and the V segment lost 1 base, leaving 7 bases of the junction unmatched.